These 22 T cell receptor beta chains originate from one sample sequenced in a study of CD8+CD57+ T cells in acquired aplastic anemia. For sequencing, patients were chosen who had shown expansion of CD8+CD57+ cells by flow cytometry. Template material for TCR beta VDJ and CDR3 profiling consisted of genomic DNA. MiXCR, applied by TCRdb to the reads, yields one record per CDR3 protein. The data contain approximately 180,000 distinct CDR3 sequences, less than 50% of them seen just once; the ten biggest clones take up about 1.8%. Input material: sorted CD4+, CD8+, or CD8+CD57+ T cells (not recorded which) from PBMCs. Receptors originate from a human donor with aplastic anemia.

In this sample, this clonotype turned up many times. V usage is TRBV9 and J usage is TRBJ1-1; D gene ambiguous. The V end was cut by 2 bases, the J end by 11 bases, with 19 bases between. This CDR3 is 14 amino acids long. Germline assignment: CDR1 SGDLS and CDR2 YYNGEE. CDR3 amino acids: CASSVGQSLWRAFF. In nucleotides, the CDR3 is TGTGCCAGCAGCGTCGGCCAGTCCCTATGGCGGGCTTTCTTT.

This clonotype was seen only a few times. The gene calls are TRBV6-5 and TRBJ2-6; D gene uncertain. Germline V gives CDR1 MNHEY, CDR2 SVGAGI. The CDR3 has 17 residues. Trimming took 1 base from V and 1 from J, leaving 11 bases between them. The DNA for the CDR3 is TGTGCCAGCAGTTACTTGGATGGGAATTCTGGGGCCAACGTCCTGACTTTC. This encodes CASSYLDGNSGANVLTF.

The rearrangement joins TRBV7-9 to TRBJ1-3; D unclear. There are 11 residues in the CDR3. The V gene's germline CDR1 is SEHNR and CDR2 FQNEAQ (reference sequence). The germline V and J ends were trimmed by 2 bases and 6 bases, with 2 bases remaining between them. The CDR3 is CASSLSNTIYF. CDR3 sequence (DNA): TGTGCCAGCAGCTTATCAAACACCATATATTTT.

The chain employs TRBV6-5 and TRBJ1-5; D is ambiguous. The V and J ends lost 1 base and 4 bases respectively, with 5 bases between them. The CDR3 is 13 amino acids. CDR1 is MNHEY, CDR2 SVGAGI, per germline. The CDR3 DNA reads TGTGCCAGCAGTTACTGTCAGAATCAGCCCCAGCATTTT. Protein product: CASSYCQNQPQHF.

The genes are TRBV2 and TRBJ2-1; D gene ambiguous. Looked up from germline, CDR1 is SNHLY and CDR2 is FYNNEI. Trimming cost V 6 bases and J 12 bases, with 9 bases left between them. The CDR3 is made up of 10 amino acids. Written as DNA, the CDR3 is TGTGCCAGCAGGGACCGTGGGCAGTTCTTC. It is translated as CASRDRGQFF.

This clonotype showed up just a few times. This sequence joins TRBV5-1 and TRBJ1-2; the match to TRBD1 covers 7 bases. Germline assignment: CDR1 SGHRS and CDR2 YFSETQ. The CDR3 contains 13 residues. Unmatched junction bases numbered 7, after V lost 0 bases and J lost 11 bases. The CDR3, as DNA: TGCGCCAGCAGCTTGGGACAGGGAACGGGTTACACCTTC. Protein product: CASSLGQGTGYTF.

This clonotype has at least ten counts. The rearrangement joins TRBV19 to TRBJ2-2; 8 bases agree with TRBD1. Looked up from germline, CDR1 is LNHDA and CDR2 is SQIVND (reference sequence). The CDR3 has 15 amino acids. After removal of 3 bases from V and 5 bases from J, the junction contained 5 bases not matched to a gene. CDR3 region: CASSITDRETGELFF. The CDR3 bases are TGTGCCAGTAGTATTACGGACAGGGAGACCGGGGAGCTGTTTTTT.

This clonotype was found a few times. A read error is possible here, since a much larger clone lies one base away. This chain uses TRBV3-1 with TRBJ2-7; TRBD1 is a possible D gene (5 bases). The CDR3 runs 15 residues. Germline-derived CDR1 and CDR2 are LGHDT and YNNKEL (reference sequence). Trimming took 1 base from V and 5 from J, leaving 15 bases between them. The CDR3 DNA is TGTGCCAGCAGCCAAGGTGGCAGGGCAGTCCACGAGCAGTACTTC. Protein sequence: CASSQGGRAVHEQYF.

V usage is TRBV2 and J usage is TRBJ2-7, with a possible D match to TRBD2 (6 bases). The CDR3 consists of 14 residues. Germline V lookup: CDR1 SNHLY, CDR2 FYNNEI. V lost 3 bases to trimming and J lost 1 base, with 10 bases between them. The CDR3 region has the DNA TGTGCCAGCAGTGAGGCGGGAAGATCCTACGAGCAGTACTTC. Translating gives CASSEAGRSYEQYF.

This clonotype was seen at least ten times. The CDR3 coding sequence is TGTGCCAGCAGGGTGACAGGGTTCGAGGGTCAGCCCCAGCATTTT. This codes for CASRVTGFEGQPQHF. V gene TRBV6-1 combines with J gene TRBJ1-5; TRBD1 aligns across 7 bases. Losses at the gene ends were 6 bases for V and 6 bases for J; bases not matched to a gene: 11. CDR3 length: 15 residues. CDR1 and CDR2 (germline): MNHNS, SASEGT.

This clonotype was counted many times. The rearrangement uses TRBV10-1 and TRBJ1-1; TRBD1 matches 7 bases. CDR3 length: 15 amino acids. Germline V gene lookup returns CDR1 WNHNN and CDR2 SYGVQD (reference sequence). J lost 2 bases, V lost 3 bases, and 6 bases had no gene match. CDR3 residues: CASSDLGQLNTEAFF. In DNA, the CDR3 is TGCGCCAGCAGTGACCTGGGACAGCTAAACACTGAAGCTTTCTTT.

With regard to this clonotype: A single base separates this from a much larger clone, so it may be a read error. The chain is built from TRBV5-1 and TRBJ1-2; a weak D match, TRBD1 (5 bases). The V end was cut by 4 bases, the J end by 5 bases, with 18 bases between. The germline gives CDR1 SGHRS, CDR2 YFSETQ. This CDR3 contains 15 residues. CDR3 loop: CASSGFPGRTYGYTF. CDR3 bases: TGCGCCAGCAGCGGATTCCCGGGACGGACTTATGGCTACACCTTC. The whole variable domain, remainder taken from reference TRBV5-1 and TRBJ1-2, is KAGVTQTPRYLIKTRGQQVTLSCSPISGHRSVSWYQQTPGQGLQFLFEYFSETQRNKGNFPGRFSGRQFSNSRSEMNVSTLELGDSALYLCASSGFPGRTYGYTFGSGTRLTVV.

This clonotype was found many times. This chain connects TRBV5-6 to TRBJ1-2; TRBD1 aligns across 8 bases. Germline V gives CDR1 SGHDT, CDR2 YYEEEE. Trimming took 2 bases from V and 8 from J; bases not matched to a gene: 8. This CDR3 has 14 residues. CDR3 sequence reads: CASSFSQGVGGYTF. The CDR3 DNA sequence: TGTGCCAGCAGCTTCTCACAGGGGGTCGGGGGCTACACCTTC.

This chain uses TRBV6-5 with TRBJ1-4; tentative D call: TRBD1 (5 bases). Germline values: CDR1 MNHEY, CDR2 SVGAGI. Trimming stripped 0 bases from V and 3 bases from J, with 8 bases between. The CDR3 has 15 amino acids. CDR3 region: CASSYSGRPNEKLFF. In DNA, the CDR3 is TGTGCCAGCAGTTACTCGGGACGTCCTAATGAAAAACTGTTTTTT.

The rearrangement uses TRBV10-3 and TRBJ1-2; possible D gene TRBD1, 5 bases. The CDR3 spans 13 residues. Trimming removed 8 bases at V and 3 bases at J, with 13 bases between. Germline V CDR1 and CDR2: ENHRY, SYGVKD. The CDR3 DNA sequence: TGTGCCATCCGTGGGGTGGGGGACTATGGCTACACCTTC. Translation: CAIRGVGDYGYTF.

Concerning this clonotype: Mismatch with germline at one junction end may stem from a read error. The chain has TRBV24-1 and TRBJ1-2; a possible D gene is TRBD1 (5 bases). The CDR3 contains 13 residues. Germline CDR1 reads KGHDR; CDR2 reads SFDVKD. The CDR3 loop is CAASPGGNYGYTF. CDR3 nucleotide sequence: TGTGCCGCCAGTCCCGGGGGAAACTATGGCTACACCTTC.

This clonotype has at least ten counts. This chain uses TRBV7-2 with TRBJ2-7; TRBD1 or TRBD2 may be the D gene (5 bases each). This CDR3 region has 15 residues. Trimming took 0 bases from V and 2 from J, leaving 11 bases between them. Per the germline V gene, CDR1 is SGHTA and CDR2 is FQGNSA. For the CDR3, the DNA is TGTGCCAGCAGCTTAGCAGGGGTCGGGACCTACGAGCAGTACTTC. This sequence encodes CASSLAGVGTYEQYF.

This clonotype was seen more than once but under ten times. The CDR3 protein is CASSGTSASYNEQFF. DNA of the CDR3: TGTGCCAGCAGCGGGACTAGCGCGTCCTACAATGAGCAGTTCTTC. The chain employs TRBV11-2 and TRBJ2-1, with TRBD2 matching 10 bases. V was pared by 5 bases and J by 1 base, with 2 bases of the junction left unmatched. This CDR3 comprises 15 residues. CDR1 and CDR2 (germline): SGHAT, FQNNGV.

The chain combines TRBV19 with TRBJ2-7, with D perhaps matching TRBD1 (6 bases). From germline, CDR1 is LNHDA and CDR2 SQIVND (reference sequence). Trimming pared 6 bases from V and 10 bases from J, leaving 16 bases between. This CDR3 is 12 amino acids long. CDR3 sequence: CASRTGLGDQYF. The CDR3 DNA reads TGTGCCAGTAGGACAGGATTGGGAGATCAGTACTTC. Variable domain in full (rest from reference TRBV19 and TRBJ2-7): DGGITQSPKYLFRKEGQNVTLSCEQNLNHDAMYWYRQDPGQGLRLIYYSQIVNDFQKGDIAEGYSVSREKKESFPLTVTSAQKNPTAFYLCASRTGLGDQYFGPGTRLTVT.

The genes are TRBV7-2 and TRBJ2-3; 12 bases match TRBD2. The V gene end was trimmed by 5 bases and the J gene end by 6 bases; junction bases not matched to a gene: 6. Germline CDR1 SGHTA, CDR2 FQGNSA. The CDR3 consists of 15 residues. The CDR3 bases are TGTGCCAGCAGCCCAGCCCTAGCGGGAGGGGATACGCAGTATTTT. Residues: CASSPALAGGDTQYF.

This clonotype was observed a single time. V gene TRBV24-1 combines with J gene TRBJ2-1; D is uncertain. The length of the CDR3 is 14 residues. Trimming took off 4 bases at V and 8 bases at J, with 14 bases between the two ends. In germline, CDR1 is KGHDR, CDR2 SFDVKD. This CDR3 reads CATSELASRHEQFF. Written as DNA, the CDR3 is TGTGCCACCAGTGAGCTGGCCAGCCGTCATGAGCAGTTCTTC.

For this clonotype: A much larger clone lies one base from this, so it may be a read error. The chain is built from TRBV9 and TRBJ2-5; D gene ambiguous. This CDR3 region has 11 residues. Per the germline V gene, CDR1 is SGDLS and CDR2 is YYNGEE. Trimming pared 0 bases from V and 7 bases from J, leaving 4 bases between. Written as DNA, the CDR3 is TGTGCCAGCAGCGTAGGGGGGACCCAGTACTTC. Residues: CASSVGGTQYF.